This entry is about one T cell receptor (beta chain). Germline V gene sequence: CDR1 SGHNT, CDR2 YYREEE (reference sequence). This CDR3 is built from 16 residues. V was pared by 1 base and J by 5 bases, with 18 bases between. Sequenced by immunoSEQ multiplex PCR; TCRdb stores in-frame clones only, minus some. The table lists over 35,000 clones, around 83% of them singletons. The sample is drawn from a study of blood T cell repertoires in COVID-19. The overall study: The United States, Italy and Spain were the sources of the acute and convalescent COVID-19 samples.

The specimen was peripheral blood. The V call is TRBV5-4, the J call TRBJ2-5; D gene ambiguous. This receptor was obtained from a human donor with acute or convalescent COVID-19. The donor label of this sample is uncertain. The CDR3 protein is CASSLHGYEVGETQYF. CDR3 DNA: TGTGCCAGCAGCTTGCACGGCTACGAGGTCGGGGAGACCCAGTACTTC.